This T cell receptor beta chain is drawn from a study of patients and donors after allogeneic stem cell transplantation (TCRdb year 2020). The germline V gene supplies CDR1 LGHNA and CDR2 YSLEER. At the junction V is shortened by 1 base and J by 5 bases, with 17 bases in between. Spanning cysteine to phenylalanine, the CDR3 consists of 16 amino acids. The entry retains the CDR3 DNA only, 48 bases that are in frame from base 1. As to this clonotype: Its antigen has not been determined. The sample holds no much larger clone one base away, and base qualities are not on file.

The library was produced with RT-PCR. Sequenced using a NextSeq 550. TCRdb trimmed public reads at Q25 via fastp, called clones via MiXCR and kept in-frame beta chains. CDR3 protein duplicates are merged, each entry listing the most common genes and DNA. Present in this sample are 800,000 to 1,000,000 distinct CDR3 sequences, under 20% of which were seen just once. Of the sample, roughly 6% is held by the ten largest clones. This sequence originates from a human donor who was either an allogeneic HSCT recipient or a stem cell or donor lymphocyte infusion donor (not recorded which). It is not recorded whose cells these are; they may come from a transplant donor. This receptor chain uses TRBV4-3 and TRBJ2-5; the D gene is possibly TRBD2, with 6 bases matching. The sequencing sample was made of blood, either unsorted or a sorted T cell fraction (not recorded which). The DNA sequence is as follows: TGCGCCAGCAGCCAAGGGTCCGCGATGGGGAGGGAGACCCAGTACTTC. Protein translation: CASSQGSAMGRETQYF.